These 8 T cell receptor beta chains were sequenced from one sample in a study of cytomegalovirus exposure and HLA in healthy donors. Primers included in the PCR were 60 Vbeta and 13 Jbeta primers. TCRdb's copy holds only in-frame clones and misses some; the assay was immunoSEQ multiplex PCR. Here the sample spans roughly 160,000 clones, around 80% being singletons. The material sequenced was PBMCs. Every receptor here comes from a man aged 40-50 years in good health and CMV-seronegative.

In DNA form, the CDR3 reads TGTGCCAGCAGTGGACAGGAATCTGATGGCTACACCTTC. The encoded protein is CASSGQESDGYTF. This rearrangement joins TRBV6-1 to TRBJ1-2; D perhaps matches TRBD1 (6 bases). Trimming shortened V by 4 bases and J by 6 bases, and 12 bases separated the two germline ends. Germline V gene sequence: CDR1 MNHNS, CDR2 SASEGT. CDR3 length: 13 amino acids.

This chain links TRBV6-5 with TRBJ1-1; D not resolved. Germline assignment: CDR1 MNHEY and CDR2 SVGAGI. V was shortened by 8 bases and J by 14 bases, with 18 bases between the two germline ends. CDR3 length equals 11 residues. The CDR3 loop reads CASGDYRDRFF. For the CDR3, the DNA is TGTGCCAGCGGAGACTACCGGGATCGATTCTTT.

This chain uses TRBV29-1 with TRBJ1-2; the D gene is possibly TRBD1 (5 bases). CDR3 size: 12 residues. Germline loops: CDR1 SQVTM, CDR2 ANQGSEA. V was trimmed by 2 bases and J by 6 bases, leaving 10 bases between them. The CDR3 loop is CSVEPGIDGYTF. Written as DNA, the CDR3 is TGCAGCGTTGAACCAGGGATTGATGGCTACACCTTC.

The V call is TRBV5-1, the J call TRBJ2-3, with TRBD2 matching over 7 bases. V trimming: 1 base; J trimming: 2 bases; junction bases outside the gene matches: 7. CDR1 SGHRS and CDR2 YFSETQ come from the germline V gene. The CDR3 has 16 amino acids. The CDR3 protein is CASSLPSGSTTDTQYF. As DNA, the CDR3 is TGCGCCAGCAGCTTGCCTAGCGGAAGTACCACAGATACGCAGTATTTT. The full variable domain, completed using reference TRBV5-1 and TRBJ2-3, is KAGVTQTPRYLIKTRGQQVTLSCSPISGHRSVSWYQQTPGQGLQFLFEYFSETQRNKGNFPGRFSGRQFSNSRSEMNVSTLELGDSALYLCASSLPSGSTTDTQYFGPGTRLTVL.

This clone was detected a few times. The rearrangement uses TRBV18 and TRBJ2-7, with D possibly being TRBD1 (7 bases). From germline, CDR1 is KGHSH and CDR2 LQKENI. This CDR3 has 14 residues. Trimming left V 0 bases short and J 7 bases short, with 13 bases between. The CDR3 loop is CASSPPQGGREQYF. The DNA for the CDR3 is TGTGCCAGCTCACCACCCCAGGGGGGAAGGGAGCAGTACTTC. The whole variable domain, remainder taken from reference TRBV18 and TRBJ2-7, is NAGVMQNPRHLVRRRGQEARLRCSPMKGHSHVYWYRQLPEEGLKFMVYLQKENIIDESGMPKERFSAEFPKEGPSILRIQQVVRGDSAAYFCASSPPQGGREQYFGPGTRLTVT.

The chain recombines TRBV19 with TRBJ2-5, with 9 bases identical to TRBD1. Trimming took 6 bases from V and 2 from J; bases not matched to a gene: 10. Germline values: CDR1 LNHDA, CDR2 SQIVND (reference sequence). The CDR3 spans 16 residues. The chain's CDR3 is CASRKHGTGFQETQYF. CDR3 nucleotides: TGTGCCAGTAGAAAACACGGGACAGGGTTTCAAGAGACCCAGTACTTC.

This clone was seen a few times. The chain uses TRBV6-5 and TRBJ2-4, with a tentative D call TRBD1 (6 bases). The CDR3 consists of 15 residues. CDR1 and CDR2 from the germline V gene are MNHEY and SVGAGI. Between the trimmed V and J ends, which lost 6 bases and 0 bases, there was a span of 12 bases. The CDR3: CASRPPGVAKNIQYF. The CDR3 nucleotides read TGTGCCAGCAGACCCCCAGGGGTAGCCAAAAACATTCAGTACTTC.

The chain recombines TRBV4-1 with TRBJ2-7; 7 bases are a match to TRBD2. CDR3 length equals 16 residues. Trimming removed 3 bases from V and 0 bases from J; junction bases left unmatched: 8. Germline-derived CDR1 and CDR2 are MGHRA and YSYEKL. CDR3 loop: CASSQAYGTNSYEQYF. CDR3 coding DNA: TGCGCCAGCAGCCAGGCCTACGGGACTAACTCCTACGAGCAGTACTTC.